This passage covers 23 T cell receptor beta chains from one sample sequenced in a study of monozygotic twins with inflammatory bowel disease. Reprocessing the 5' RACE reads, TCRdb reports a single entry for every CDR3 protein and omits DNA. This sample contains fewer than 550,000 distinct CDR3 sequences. Sequences were obtained from blood. These TCRs come from a human donor with ulcerative colitis or Crohn's disease, or a healthy co-twin of an affected twin (not recorded which).

This rearrangement joins TRBV7-2 to TRBJ2-7; TCRdb names TRBD1, which stays unverified in the absence of DNA. The CDR3 covers 16 residues. Germline V gene data show CDR1 as SGHTA and CDR2 as FQGNSA. The CDR3 spells CASSLFTTAFPHEQYF.

The rearrangement uses TRBV20-1 and TRBJ2-4; no DNA is available, so the TRBD2 call from TCRdb remains unchecked. The CDR3 is 15 amino acids. CDR1 is DFQATT, CDR2 SNEGSKA, per germline (reference sequence). The CDR3 sequence: CSARVAEQAKNMQYF.

The gene calls are TRBV20-1 and TRBJ2-1; TCRdb proposes TRBD1, but this gene call is untestable without DNA. CDR1 is DFQATT and CDR2 is SNEGSKA in the germline V gene (reference sequence). This CDR3 contains 16 residues. This CDR3 is CSADTPGALSYNEQFF.

The rearrangement links TRBV10-3 to TRBJ1-6. The CDR3 runs to 16 residues. Germline values: CDR1 ENHRY, CDR2 SYGVKD. CDR3 amino acids: CAISDGRSSYNSPLHF.

The J gene is TRBJ1-1, the V gene TRBV3-1; TCRdb names TRBD1, which stays unverified in the absence of DNA. The germline CDR1 and CDR2 sequences are LGHDT and YNNKEL (reference sequence). This CDR3 spans 16 amino acids. CDR3 sequence: CASSQVTPGPNTEAFF.

V and J are TRBV2 and TRBJ2-3; there is no DNA to check the TCRdb D call of TRBD2. CDR3 length equals 12 residues. Germline V gives CDR1 SNHLY, CDR2 FYNNEI. CDR3 amino acids: CASSAALSTQYF. The full variable domain, its missing parts supplied by reference TRBV2 and TRBJ2-3, is EPEVTQTPSHQVTQMGQEVILRCVPISNHLYFYWYRQILGQKVEFLVSFYNNEISEKSEIFDDQFSVERPDGSNFTLKIRSTKLEDSAMYFCASSAALSTQYFGPGTRLTVL.

V is TRBV11-2 and J is TRBJ2-1; TCRdb's D call of TRBD2 is untestable without DNA. The CDR3 runs 13 residues. Germline V gene lookup returns CDR1 SGHAT and CDR2 FQNNGV. CDR3 sequence reads: CASGLAAYNEQFF.

The chain is built from TRBV20-1 and TRBJ2-7; with no DNA, the TCRdb D assignment of TRBD1 cannot be verified. Germline loops: CDR1 DFQATT, CDR2 SNEGSKA (reference sequence). This CDR3 contains 15 residues. This CDR3 is CSARREGGPPYEQYF.

The chain recombines TRBV4-1 with TRBJ2-3; there is no DNA to check the TCRdb D call of TRBD1. This CDR3 region has 15 residues. Per germline, CDR1 MGHRA and CDR2 YSYEKL. The CDR3 loop reads CASSQDPGQLDTQYF.

The chain combines TRBV27 with TRBJ1-6; TCRdb's D call, TRBD1, is unchecked because there is no DNA. Germline assignment: CDR1 MNHEY and CDR2 SMNVEV (reference sequence). The CDR3 sequence is 13 residues long. CDR3 residues: CASAWGSNSPLHF.

The J gene is TRBJ2-5, the V gene TRBV15; TCRdb's D call, TRBD1, is unchecked because there is no DNA. The germline V gene has CDR1 LNHNV and CDR2 YYDKDF (reference sequence). The CDR3 runs 16 residues. CDR3: CATSRGVGAAQETQYF.

This sequence joins TRBV3-1 and TRBJ1-1. This CDR3 comprises 16 residues. Germline lookup yields CDR1 LGHDT and CDR2 YNNKEL (reference sequence). CDR3: CASSPSIGGAGTEAFF.

This chain joins TRBV30 and TRBJ1-1. Germline V lookup: CDR1 GTSNPN, CDR2 SVGIG (reference sequence). The CDR3 contains 13 residues. This CDR3 is CAWSDRLPTEAFF.

The J gene is TRBJ1-4, the V gene TRBV19. Germline CDR1 and CDR2: LNHDA and SQIVND (reference sequence). The CDR3 has 12 residues. CDR3 protein: CASSTAGEKLFF.

The chain recombines TRBV27 with TRBJ2-1; TCRdb designates TRBD1, a call that cannot be tested without DNA. This CDR3 is 14 amino acids long. CDR1 MNHEY and CDR2 SMNVEV come from the germline V gene (reference sequence). CDR3 loop: CASRPRDTYNEQFF.

This chain uses TRBV18 with TRBJ2-2. CDR1 is KGHSH and CDR2 is LQKENI in the germline V gene. There are 13 residues in the CDR3. This chain's CDR3 is CASSPRDTGELFF. Full variable domain (missing parts from reference TRBV18 and TRBJ2-2): NAGVMQNPRHLVRRRGQEARLRCSPMKGHSHVYWYRQLPEEGLKFMVYLQKENIIDESGMPKERFSAEFPKEGPSILRIQQVVRGDSAAYFCASSPRDTGELFFGEGSRLTVL.

This sequence joins TRBV5-6 and TRBJ2-1; without DNA, the TCRdb call of TRBD2 cannot be checked. Germline lookup yields CDR1 SGHDT and CDR2 YYEEEE. The CDR3 is 15 amino acids. The CDR3 sequence: CASSLLLAGYNEQFF.

The CDR3 here is CASSPSENTIYF. The V and J genes are TRBV3-1 and TRBJ1-3. Germline assignment: CDR1 LGHDT and CDR2 YNNKEL (reference sequence). The CDR3 is made up of 12 amino acids.

The chain couples TRBV20-1 to TRBJ2-5; TCRdb proposes TRBD1, but this gene call is untestable without DNA. The germline CDR1 and CDR2 sequences are DFQATT and SNEGSKA (reference sequence). CDR3 length equals 14 residues. CDR3 protein: CSAEPPFPGETQYF.

This chain uses TRBV24-1 with TRBJ1-2. The CDR3 contains 14 residues. Germline-derived CDR1 and CDR2 are KGHDR and SFDVKD. This chain's CDR3 is CATSDLWTNYGYTF.

The chain is built from TRBV5-1 and TRBJ1-1; checking the TCRdb D call of TRBD1 is not possible without DNA. This CDR3 comprises 14 residues. The germline gives CDR1 SGHRS, CDR2 YFSETQ. The CDR3 is CASTVRQGGAEAFF. The full variable domain, with the rest looked up from reference TRBV5-1 and TRBJ1-1, is KAGVTQTPRYLIKTRGQQVTLSCSPISGHRSVSWYQQTPGQGLQFLFEYFSETQRNKGNFPGRFSGRQFSNSRSEMNVSTLELGDSALYLCASTVRQGGAEAFFGQGTRLTVV.

The chain uses TRBV12-3 or TRBV12-4 and TRBJ1-5; TCRdb gives TRBD1 as the D gene, but with no DNA this cannot be confirmed. This CDR3 comprises 15 residues. The chain's CDR3 is CASVGVGGSNQPQHF.

The chain is built from TRBV29-1 and TRBJ2-1; TCRdb returns TRBD2, unconfirmable since there is no DNA. Germline assignment: CDR1 SQVTM and CDR2 ANQGSEA. The CDR3 extends over 15 amino acids. The CDR3 region is CSVHPRGRTFNEQFF.